Shown below are 31 T cell receptor beta chains from a single sample sequenced in a study of T cells in Graves' hyperthyroidism and ophthalmopathy. Researchers took RNA transcripts and amplified the TCR beta CDR3 regions from them. The TCR CDR3 was amplified in a first-round RT-PCR using the HTBI primer set. In TCRdb, the multiplex PCR reads were re-called with MiXCR into one record per CDR3 protein. Of 150,000 or so distinct CDR3 sequences listed, approximately 20% are singletons. The sample consisted of blood. Every receptor here comes from a woman in her fifties or sixties with Graves' hyperthyroidism that later progressed to Graves' ophthalmopathy.

Ten or more counts support this clonotype. The chain recombines TRBV20-1 with TRBJ1-1, with 10 bases lining up with TRBD1. This CDR3 spans 14 amino acids. CDR1 and CDR2 from the germline V gene are DFQATT and SNEGSKA (reference sequence). V lost 6 bases to trimming and J lost 11 bases; unmatched junction nucleotides: 15. CDR3 sequence reads: CSAATTGGASLAFF. The CDR3 region has the DNA TGCAGTGCCGCGACGACAGGGGGCGCTTCCTTGGCTTTCTTT.

The rearrangement uses TRBV5-1 and TRBJ2-3; 7 nucleotides match TRBD2. The junction had 7 bases not matched to a gene; V was cut back by 4 bases and J by 2 bases. CDR1 SGHRS and CDR2 YFSETQ come from the germline V gene. This CDR3 has 15 amino acids. CDR3 DNA: TGCGCCAGCAGCCAACTAGCGAGCTCCACAGATACGCAGTATTTT. This sequence encodes CASSQLASSTDTQYF.

There are many counts of this clonotype. This sequence joins TRBV6-1 and TRBJ2-3, with 9 bases that match TRBD2. The germline gives CDR1 MNHNS, CDR2 SASEGT. V dropped 5 bases and J dropped 6; count of bases not matched to a gene: 9. The CDR3 runs to 15 residues. CDR3 amino acids: CASSSSGAHGDTQYF. The CDR3 region has the DNA TGTGCCAGCAGTTCTAGCGGGGCGCACGGGGATACGCAGTATTTT.

This clonotype was observed at least ten times. The CDR3 reads CASSLGRGLRDEQYF. The CDR3 DNA reads as TGTGCCAGCAGCTTAGGTCGGGGGCTTCGGGACGAGCAGTACTTC. The genes are TRBV7-9 and TRBJ2-7, with D possibly being TRBD1 or TRBD2 (6 bases each). Trimming left V 1 base short and J 5 bases short, with 15 bases between. In germline, CDR1 is SEHNR, CDR2 FQNEAQ (reference sequence). The CDR3 has 15 amino acids. Supplemented by reference TRBV7-9 and TRBJ2-7, the full variable domain reads DTGVSQNPRHKITKRGQNVTFRCDPISEHNRLYWYRQTLGQGPEFLTYFQNEAQLEKSRLLSDRFSAERPKGSFSTLEIQRTEQGDSAMYLCASSLGRGLRDEQYFGPGTRLTVT.

This clonotype was seen repeatedly, ten times or more. The chain carries TRBV2 and TRBJ2-7; 7 positions match TRBD1. The germline V gene encodes CDR1 SNHLY and CDR2 FYNNEI. This CDR3 contains 13 residues. V lost 6 bases to trimming and J lost 3 bases; unmatched junction nucleotides: 5. The CDR3 region has the DNA TGTGCCAGCAGCCAGACAGGGTACTACGAGCAGTACTTC. Translating it yields CASSQTGYYEQYF.

The table lists this clonotype with a few counts. This chain connects TRBV2 to TRBJ2-2; 9 nucleotides match TRBD1. V was pared by 6 bases and J by 5 bases, with 4 bases of the junction left unmatched. Germline values: CDR1 SNHLY, CDR2 FYNNEI. The CDR3 extends over 14 amino acids. The CDR3 here is CASSPGQGTGELFF. The CDR3 DNA sequence: TGTGCCAGCAGCCCGGGACAGGGAACCGGGGAGCTGTTTTTT.

This clonotype was recorded at least ten times. This rearrangement joins TRBV20-1 to TRBJ2-7; D is ambiguous. The V end was cut by 3 bases, the J end by 0 bases, with 12 bases between. The CDR3 is 14 residues long. Germline loops: CDR1 DFQATT, CDR2 SNEGSKA (reference sequence). The CDR3 spells CSASGGRVSYEQYF. The CDR3 DNA reads as TGCAGTGCTAGTGGCGGACGGGTCTCCTACGAGCAGTACTTC.

The gene calls are TRBV19 and TRBJ2-2, with 8 nucleotides matching TRBD2. Germline trimming cut 5 bases from V and 6 bases from J; bases unmatched to any gene: 11. This CDR3 contains 16 residues. Germline CDR1 LNHDA, CDR2 SQIVND (reference sequence). The CDR3 reads CASSPRVAGSPGELFF. The CDR3 coding sequence is TGTGCCAGTAGTCCCCGTGTAGCGGGGTCCCCCGGGGAGCTGTTTTTT.

This chain links TRBV20-1 with TRBJ2-7; 11 bases match TRBD2. Unmatched junction bases numbered 4, after V lost 3 bases and J lost 3 bases. Germline assignment: CDR1 DFQATT and CDR2 SNEGSKA (reference sequence). The CDR3 sequence is 14 residues long. The CDR3 DNA follows: TGCAGTGCTAGGGGTGGGACTAGCGGCTACGAGCAGTACTTC. It yields the protein CSARGGTSGYEQYF.

This clonotype occurred many times. This chain joins TRBV6-1 and TRBJ2-1, with 13 bases aligning to TRBD2. CDR1 and CDR2 from the germline V gene are MNHNS and SASEGT. The trim removed 5 bases at V and 6 bases at J, leaving 4 bases unmatched. This CDR3 is built from 15 residues. This chain's CDR3 is CASSPGTSGINEQFF. The CDR3 DNA sequence: TGTGCCAGCAGTCCCGGGACTAGCGGGATCAATGAGCAGTTCTTC.

This clonotype was counted ten times or more. This sequence joins TRBV3-1 and TRBJ1-5, with 7 bases matching TRBD1. The trim removed 4 bases at V and 7 bases at J, leaving 1 base unmatched. Per the germline V gene, CDR1 is LGHDT and CDR2 is YNNKEL (reference sequence). CDR3 length: 12 amino acids. CDR3 sequence (DNA): TGTGCCAGCAGCCCAGGGGGACAGCCCCAGCATTTT. Translating gives CASSPGGQPQHF.

This clonotype was seen more than once but under ten times. A clone one base away is much larger, so this may be a read error. This rearrangement joins TRBV6-1 to TRBJ2-5, with D tentatively TRBD1 (6 bases). Trimming shortened V by 6 bases and J by 3 bases, and 11 bases separated the two germline ends. Looked up from germline, CDR1 is MNHNS and CDR2 is SASEGT. The CDR3 sequence is 13 residues long. The CDR3 sequence: CASSGRGKETQYF. The DNA for the CDR3 is TGTGCCAGCAGCGGCAGGGGCAAAGAGACCCAGTACTTC.

The chain employs TRBV4-2 and TRBJ2-7; D is uncertain. Germline V lookup: CDR1 LGHNA, CDR2 YNFKEQ. The CDR3 length is 13 residues. V was cut by 4 bases and J by 2 bases, with 9 bases left in between. The CDR3 loop is CASSLDGAYEQYF. The CDR3 DNA is TGTGCCAGCAGCCTAGATGGGGCCTACGAGCAGTACTTC.

This clonotype was seen many times. The chain links TRBV28 to TRBJ2-1; the D call may be TRBD1 or TRBD2 (6 bases each). With 8 bases removed from V and 0 bases from J, the gap between germline ends came to 17 bases. Germline V gene lookup returns CDR1 MDHEN and CDR2 SYDVKM. There are 16 residues in the CDR3. The CDR3, as DNA: TGTGCCAGCTACCGAAGGGGGGCCTTCTCCTACAATGAGCAGTTCTTC. Its protein product is CASYRRGAFSYNEQFF.

The rearrangement uses TRBV5-1 and TRBJ1-2, with 7 bases identical to TRBD1. CDR3 length: 13 amino acids. Losses at the gene ends were 7 bases for V and 6 bases for J; bases not matched to a gene: 9. Germline loops: CDR1 SGHRS, CDR2 YFSETQ. The CDR3 reads CASGRTGADGYTF. CDR3 in DNA: TGCGCCAGCGGTAGGACAGGAGCAGATGGCTACACCTTC.

The J gene is TRBJ2-1, the V gene TRBV7-2; possible D gene TRBD2, 6 bases. Germline-derived CDR1 and CDR2 are SGHTA and FQGNSA. Trimming took 0 bases from V and 7 from J, leaving 16 bases between them. CDR3 length equals 16 residues. In DNA, the CDR3 is TGTGCCAGCAGCTTAGCGGAGGGGAACCCGTTGAATGAGCAGTTCTTC. Its protein is CASSLAEGNPLNEQFF.

This rearrangement joins TRBV6-2 or TRBV6-3 to TRBJ2-1; D possibly uses TRBD1 or TRBD2 (6 bases each). Trimming removed 8 bases at V and 7 bases at J, with 15 bases between. The CDR3 is made up of 13 amino acids. The V gene's germline CDR1 is MNHEY and CDR2 SVGEGT. The DNA of the CDR3 is TGTGCCAGCGGACCAGGGGACTTAAATGAGCAGTTCTTC. It translates to CASGPGDLNEQFF.

This clonotype was detected only a few times. The gene calls are TRBV15 and TRBJ2-1; tentatively, D is TRBD1 (5 bases). Germline assignment: CDR1 LNHNV and CDR2 YYDKDF (reference sequence). The CDR3 is 17 residues long. V dropped 1 base and J dropped 5 bases, with 18 bases sitting between them. The DNA of the CDR3 is TGTGCCACCAGCAGAGGTCAGGGAAAAGCACAAAACAATGAGCAGTTCTTC. This gives the protein CATSRGQGKAQNNEQFF.

The rearrangement links TRBV15 to TRBJ2-1, with D possibly matching TRBD1 (6 bases). Between the trimmed V and J ends, which lost 0 bases and 6 bases, there was a span of 9 bases. The germline V gene encodes CDR1 LNHNV and CDR2 YYDKDF (reference sequence). CDR3 length: 14 residues. The CDR3 coding sequence is TGTGCCACCAGCAGAGAGACAGGACTCAATGAGCAGTTCTTC. It encodes CATSRETGLNEQFF.

This clonotype was observed a few times. The gene calls are TRBV4-2 and TRBJ1-3; D is uncertain. CDR3 length equals 14 residues. Germline CDR1 is LGHNA and CDR2 is YNFKEQ. V lost 4 bases and J lost 7, with 14 bases in between. The CDR3 region has the DNA TGTGCCAGCAGCCCCCGCACATTAAGGAACACCATATATTTT. Protein: CASSPRTLRNTIYF.

V usage is TRBV5-1 and J usage is TRBJ1-1; D call uncertain. The CDR3 contains 13 residues. V was clipped by 6 bases and J by 3 bases, with 12 bases between them. The germline CDR1 and CDR2 sequences are SGHRS and YFSETQ. The CDR3 DNA reads TGCGCCAGCAACCTGCCCGGGGACACTGAAGCTTTCTTT. It yields the protein CASNLPGDTEAFF.

This clonotype was seen a few times. The V call is TRBV27, the J call TRBJ1-1; no clear D. Trimming took 8 bases from V and 2 from J, leaving 21 bases between them. Germline assignment: CDR1 MNHEY and CDR2 SMNVEV (reference sequence). This CDR3 has 16 amino acids. The CDR3 protein is CASYQLWGSGNTEAFF. In DNA form, the CDR3 reads TGTGCCAGCTACCAGTTGTGGGGAAGTGGAAACACTGAAGCTTTCTTT.

This clonotype has at least ten counts. This rearrangement joins TRBV6-1 to TRBJ2-3; no clear D. The CDR3 spans 13 residues. The ends were cut back, 3 bases at V and 4 bases at J, with 8 bases in the middle. Germline V gene sequence: CDR1 MNHNS, CDR2 SASEGT. The CDR3 is CASSDQVADTQYF. Here the CDR3 DNA reads TGTGCCAGCAGTGATCAAGTGGCAGATACGCAGTATTTT.

This clonotype was picked up many times. The chain uses TRBV6-1 and TRBJ1-5; D may be TRBD1 (5 bases). The CDR3 is 14 amino acids. The V gene lost 7 bases and the J gene lost 0 bases, with 10 bases spanning the gap. CDR1 MNHNS and CDR2 SASEGT come from the germline V gene. CDR3 loop: CASKRDSSNQPQHF. In nucleotides, the CDR3 is TGTGCCAGCAAACGAGACAGTAGCAATCAGCCCCAGCATTTT.

This clonotype was picked up many times. The chain recombines TRBV29-1 with TRBJ2-3; 11 nucleotides line up with TRBD2. J lost 2 bases, V lost 6 bases, and 4 bases had no gene match. Germline CDR1 SQVTM, CDR2 ANQGSEA. The CDR3 is 14 amino acids. The chain's CDR3 is CSVRLAGFTDTQYF. In nucleotides, the CDR3 is TGCAGCGTCCGACTAGCGGGATTCACAGATACGCAGTATTTT.

There are many counts of this clonotype. The chain has TRBV3-1 and TRBJ1-5, with D unclear. Deletions cut 1 base from V and 0 bases from J, with 10 bases between. CDR3 length: 16 residues. Per germline, CDR1 LGHDT and CDR2 YNNKEL (reference sequence). CDR3 in DNA: TGTGCCAGCAGCCAAGGGTGGGCAGATAGCAATCAGCCCCAGCATTTT. Translated, it gives CASSQGWADSNQPQHF.

The chain is built from TRBV4-1 and TRBJ2-1; possibly TRBD2 for D (5 bases). Trimming shortened V by 6 bases and J by 5 bases, and 11 bases separated the two germline ends. CDR1 MGHRA and CDR2 YSYEKL come from the germline V gene. The CDR3 has 13 residues. CDR3 in amino acids: CASRGLAHNEQFF. CDR3 coding DNA: TGCGCCAGCAGAGGGCTAGCCCACAATGAGCAGTTCTTC.

The V call is TRBV28, the J call TRBJ2-7; 7 bases match TRBD1. CDR1 is MDHEN and CDR2 is SYDVKM in the germline V gene. The length of the CDR3 is 16 residues. Germline trimming cut 3 bases from V and 7 bases from J; bases unmatched to any gene: 15. CDR3 amino acids: CASSFPTGQPRGEQYF. CDR3 nucleotide sequence: TGTGCCAGCAGTTTCCCGACAGGGCAACCCAGGGGGGAGCAGTACTTC.

The chain employs TRBV18 and TRBJ1-4; tentatively, D is TRBD1 (6 bases). Germline V gene sequence: CDR1 KGHSH, CDR2 LQKENI. The CDR3 loop spans 16 amino acids. V dropped 3 bases and J dropped 1 base, with 12 bases sitting between them. DNA of the CDR3: TGTGCCAGCTCACCGACTCGGGGGCAAACTAATGAAAAACTGTTTTTT. Amino acid sequence: CASSPTRGQTNEKLFF.

J is TRBJ1-6 and V is TRBV5-1; 8 bases map to TRBD1. CDR1 is SGHRS and CDR2 is YFSETQ in the germline V gene. The CDR3 loop spans 15 amino acids. The junction had 7 bases not matched to a gene; V was cut back by 4 bases and J by 7 bases. In nucleotides, the CDR3 is TGCGCCAGCAGCATTCGGACAGGGAGGAATTCACCCCTCCACTTT. This translates into CASSIRTGRNSPLHF.

This clonotype has ten or more counts. The chain has TRBV18 and TRBJ1-5; 8 positions match TRBD1. The trim removed 3 bases at V and 7 bases at J, leaving 8 bases unmatched. The length of the CDR3 is 15 residues. Per germline, CDR1 KGHSH and CDR2 LQKENI. The CDR3 is CASSPGQGEGQPQHF. The CDR3 nucleotides are TGTGCCAGCTCACCCGGACAGGGCGAAGGGCAGCCCCAGCATTTT. Looking up the rest from reference TRBV18 and TRBJ1-5 gives the full variable domain: NAGVMQNPRHLVRRRGQEARLRCSPMKGHSHVYWYRQLPEEGLKFMVYLQKENIIDESGMPKERFSAEFPKEGPSILRIQQVVRGDSAAYFCASSPGQGEGQPQHFGDGTRLSIL.